The 32 T cell receptor beta chains in this list originate from one sample, sequenced in a study of T cells in localized non-small cell lung cancer. TCRdb's copy holds only in-frame clones and misses some; the assay was immunoSEQ multiplex PCR. This table has roughly 70,000 clones, 86% appearing once. Sequenced material: peripheral blood, taken before any cancer treatment. The origin of the receptors is a male donor aged 60 or over with stage III squamous cell lung carcinoma.

This chain uses TRBV5-1 with TRBJ1-4; TRBD1 matches at 7 bases. V was pared by 2 bases and J by 6 bases, with 7 bases of the junction left unmatched. The germline gives CDR1 SGHRS, CDR2 YFSETQ. CDR3 length: 15 residues. DNA for the CDR3: TGCGCCAGCAGCTTTCAGGGGGGAGGAGATGAAAAACTGTTTTTT. It encodes CASSFQGGGDEKLFF.

The chain is built from TRBV10-1 and TRBJ2-5; 7 nucleotides align to TRBD2. The CDR3 is made up of 13 amino acids. Trimming took 4 bases from V and 2 from J; bases not matched to a gene: 1. Germline CDR1 and CDR2: WNHNN and SYGVQD (reference sequence). The CDR3 DNA sequence: TGCGCCAGCAGTGTGGGACTACAAGAGACCCAGTACTTC. Protein: CASSVGLQETQYF.

The genes are TRBV18 and TRBJ2-5; 9 nucleotides agree with TRBD1. CDR3 length equals 14 residues. CDR1 and CDR2 (germline): KGHSH, LQKENI. The J segment lost 3 bases and the V segment lost 6 bases, leaving 5 bases of the junction unmatched. In DNA form, the CDR3 reads TGTGCCAGCTCGCAGACAGGGGGGAAAGAGACCCAGTACTTC. It codes for CASSQTGGKETQYF.

The chain carries TRBV6-5 and TRBJ1-5, with unresolved D. Germline lookup yields CDR1 MNHEY and CDR2 SVGAGI. CDR3 length: 13 amino acids. Trimming left V 6 bases short and J 0 bases short, with 6 bases between. CDR3 protein: CASREGSNQPQHF. In DNA form, the CDR3 reads TGTGCCAGCAGAGAGGGTAGCAATCAGCCCCAGCATTTT.

The genes are TRBV5-4 and TRBJ1-1; no reliable D call. The ends were cut back, 0 bases at V and 3 bases at J, with 9 bases in the middle. This CDR3 contains 14 residues. Germline values: CDR1 SGHNT, CDR2 YYREEE (reference sequence). CDR3 coding DNA: TGTGCCAGCAGCTTGGAAAGGGCCTACACTGAAGCTTTCTTT. Its translation is CASSLERAYTEAFF.

This chain joins TRBV28 and TRBJ1-5, with D tentatively TRBD1 (5 bases). Trimming stripped 6 bases from V and 5 bases from J, with 17 bases between. The CDR3 covers 15 residues. Germline CDR1 is MDHEN and CDR2 is SYDVKM. This chain's CDR3 is CASSLGGGEDQPQHF. As DNA, the CDR3 is TGTGCCAGCAGCCTCGGAGGAGGGGAGGATCAGCCCCAGCATTTT. Looking up the rest from reference TRBV28 and TRBJ1-5 gives the full variable domain: DVKVTQSSRYLVKRTGEKVFLECVQDMDHENMFWYRQDPGLGLRLIYFSYDVKMKEKGDIPEGYSVSREKKERFSLILESASTNQTSMYLCASSLGGGEDQPQHFGDGTRLSIL.

The chain couples TRBV6-1 to TRBJ1-1; TRBD1 aligns across 7 bases. Trimming removed 6 bases from V and 1 base from J; junction bases left unmatched: 2. In germline, CDR1 is MNHNS, CDR2 SASEGT. The CDR3 sequence is 13 residues long. The CDR3 sequence is CASRPGGNTEAFF. CDR3 nucleotides: TGTGCCAGCAGGCCAGGGGGGAACACTGAAGCTTTCTTT.

The chain joins TRBV7-2 to TRBJ1-6; D ambiguous. Germline assignment: CDR1 SGHTA and CDR2 FQGNSA. This CDR3 is 15 amino acids long. Between the trimmed V and J ends, which lost 1 base and 0 bases, there was a span of 4 bases. As DNA, the CDR3 is TGTGCCAGCAGCTTAGTGGACTCCTATAATTCACCCCTCCACTTT. Protein: CASSLVDSYNSPLHF.

V and J are TRBV5-1 and TRBJ2-3, with D perhaps TRBD1 (6 bases). This CDR3 is 16 amino acids long. In germline, CDR1 is SGHRS, CDR2 YFSETQ. V was shortened by 3 bases and J by 3 bases, with 17 bases between the two germline ends. The CDR3 DNA reads as TGCGCCAGCAGCTCCCGCGAGGTCAGGGGAACAGATACGCAGTATTTT. Translation: CASSSREVRGTDTQYF.

This clone has more than one count but fewer than ten. The chain combines TRBV6-1 with TRBJ2-1; 7 positions match TRBD1. The CDR3 loop spans 16 amino acids. The V gene end was trimmed by 3 bases and the J gene end by 0 bases; junction bases not matched to a gene: 5. Germline lookup yields CDR1 MNHNS and CDR2 SASEGT. The CDR3 coding sequence is TGTGCCAGCAGTGACATCAGGGGGAGCTCCTACAATGAGCAGTTCTTC. This translates into CASSDIRGSSYNEQFF.

The chain combines TRBV7-9 with TRBJ1-2; D remains ambiguous. Trimming cost V 4 bases and J 8 bases, with 26 bases left between them. The CDR3 runs to 17 residues. Germline CDR1 SEHNR, CDR2 FQNEAQ (reference sequence). CDR3 protein: CASSSAHHDGRYGGYTF. As DNA, the CDR3 is TGTGCCAGCAGCTCAGCCCACCACGACGGGCGATACGGCGGCTACACCTTC.

J is TRBJ1-2 and V is TRBV23-1; no firm D call. TRBV23-1 is designated an ORF whose function remains uncertain. V lost 6 bases, J lost 4 bases, and 15 bases lay in between. There are 14 residues in the CDR3. CDR3 loop: CASSDLGNPYGYTF. The CDR3 bases are TGCGCCAGCAGCGACCTTGGGAATCCCTATGGCTACACCTTC.

The chain is built from TRBV6-5 and TRBJ2-2; 8 bases are a match to TRBD2. Unmatched junction bases numbered 8, after V lost 0 bases and J lost 8 bases. This CDR3 is built from 16 residues. Germline V gene sequence: CDR1 MNHEY, CDR2 SVGAGI. In DNA, the CDR3 is TGTGCCAGCAGTTACTCAGTGGTAGCGGGGTCGGGGGAGCTGTTTTTT. It encodes CASSYSVVAGSGELFF.

This rearrangement joins TRBV5-1 to TRBJ2-2, with TRBD2 identical over 13 bases. The CDR3 spans 17 residues. Germline values: CDR1 SGHRS, CDR2 YFSETQ. The V and J ends lost 0 bases and 4 bases, in that order; junction bases with no gene match: 3. CDR3 protein: CASSLGTSGGLTGELFF. The CDR3 DNA reads as TGCGCCAGCAGCTTGGGGACTAGCGGGGGCCTCACCGGGGAGCTGTTTTTT.

In its sample, this clone was seen once. The chain uses TRBV11-2 and TRBJ2-1; 7 bases agree with TRBD2. The germline gives CDR1 SGHAT, CDR2 FQNNGV. V trimming: 2 bases; J trimming: 7 bases; junction bases outside the gene matches: 8. This CDR3 region has 15 residues. CDR3 nucleotides: TGTGCCAGCAGCTTACGGGCTAGCGGTAGAAATGAGCAGTTCTTC. It yields the protein CASSLRASGRNEQFF.

This clone counts as medium-sized. The chain joins TRBV21-1 to TRBJ2-1; the table assigns TRBD1, which was not confirmed against the DNA. TRBV21-1 is termed a pseudogene. CDR3 length equals 13 residues. CDR3 in DNA: TGTGCCAGCAGCAATATGACCGGCAGGCGGCAGTTCTTC. Encoded protein: CASSNMTGRRQFF.

The gene calls are TRBV6-1 and TRBJ1-6; D not resolved. Per the germline V gene, CDR1 is MNHNS and CDR2 is SASEGT. V was cut by 8 bases and J by 7 bases, with 12 bases left in between. CDR3 length: 13 residues. CDR3 region: CASQKEFNSPLHF. The CDR3 bases are TGTGCCAGCCAGAAGGAATTCAATTCACCCCTCCACTTT.

This clone was seen more than once but under ten times. The chain combines TRBV6-5 with TRBJ1-6; D is unresolved. Germline values: CDR1 MNHEY, CDR2 SVGAGI. V was cut by 6 bases and J by 0 bases, with 9 bases left in between. This CDR3 region has 15 residues. CDR3 coding DNA: TGTGCCAGCAGCCGGACGAGCTCCTATAATTCACCCCTCCACTTT. This translates into CASSRTSSYNSPLHF.

The J gene is TRBJ1-5, the V gene TRBV18; D is undetermined. V was pared by 0 bases and J by 3 bases, with 9 bases between. Germline CDR1 KGHSH, CDR2 LQKENI. This CDR3 spans 15 amino acids. The CDR3 bases are TGTGCCAGCTCACCACCGGGTGGACCCAATCAGCCCCAGCATTTT. Translating gives CASSPPGGPNQPQHF.

The chain has TRBV30 and TRBJ2-2; D is possibly TRBD2 (7 bases). The CDR3 has 15 amino acids. The V gene lost 6 bases and the J gene lost 3 bases, with 17 bases spanning the gap. Germline CDR1 is GTSNPN and CDR2 is SVGIG (reference sequence). CDR3 sequence reads: CACLRGGGHTGELFF. The CDR3 nucleotides read TGTGCCTGCTTGAGGGGGGGCGGTCACACCGGGGAGCTGTTTTTT.

This chain uses TRBV11-2 with TRBJ1-2; 7 bases map to TRBD1. Germline V gene data show CDR1 as SGHAT and CDR2 as FQNNGV. The CDR3 is 15 residues long. V shed 5 bases and J 6 bases; nucleotides not matched to a gene: 12. CDR3 amino acids: CASSVPAGTVNGYTF. The CDR3 DNA follows: TGTGCCAGCAGCGTCCCTGCCGGGACAGTTAATGGCTACACCTTC.

This clone appeared once. The chain links TRBV20-1 to TRBJ2-7; D is undetermined. The CDR3 totals 11 residues. V was shortened by 2 bases and J by 3 bases, with 5 bases between the two germline ends. CDR1 is DFQATT, CDR2 SNEGSKA, per germline (reference sequence). The CDR3 loop reads CSARQIYEQYF. The CDR3 DNA follows: TGCAGTGCTAGACAGATCTACGAGCAGTACTTC.

The CDR3 DNA reads TGTGCCAGCAGTCTGACCGGGTCTACGGACTACACCTTC. The encoded protein is CASSLTGSTDYTF. J is TRBJ1-2 and V is TRBV28; D is unclear. The CDR3 totals 13 residues. Germline-derived CDR1 and CDR2 are MDHEN and SYDVKM. The ends were cut back, 5 bases at V and 10 bases at J, with 17 bases in the middle.

V is TRBV7-9 and J is TRBJ2-7; 7 bases are a match to TRBD1. Germline-derived CDR1 and CDR2 are SEHNR and FQNEAQ (reference sequence). This CDR3 has 14 amino acids. Trimming removed 2 bases from V and 5 bases from J; junction bases left unmatched: 6. The CDR3 is CASSLLTGVHEQYF. The CDR3 bases are TGTGCCAGCAGCTTACTTACAGGGGTCCACGAGCAGTACTTC.

This chain joins TRBV7-9 and TRBJ1-4; D not resolved. The CDR3 spans 15 residues. The germline V gene has CDR1 SEHNR and CDR2 FQNEAQ (reference sequence). V was shortened by 2 bases and J by 4 bases, with 11 bases between the two germline ends. The CDR3 nucleotides read TGTGCCAGCAGCTTATGGACGGACCGTAATGAAAAACTGTTTTTT. Translation gives CASSLWTDRNEKLFF.

V and J are TRBV7-2 and TRBJ1-6; no clear D. The CDR3 covers 14 residues. Trimming shortened V by 5 bases and J by 13 bases, and 18 bases separated the two germline ends. Per the germline V gene, CDR1 is SGHTA and CDR2 is FQGNSA. The CDR3 bases are TGTGCCAGCAGCCAAACTTCCTCGGGAGGGCCCCTCCACTTT. Protein sequence: CASSQTSSGGPLHF.

The sample holds one count of this clone. The chain joins TRBV11-2 to TRBJ1-3; no reliable D call. The V end lost 3 bases, the J end lost 3 bases, and 9 bases lay between the germline ends. Per the germline V gene, CDR1 is SGHAT and CDR2 is FQNNGV. The CDR3 loop spans 14 amino acids. The CDR3 DNA sequence: TGTGCCAGCAGCTTGGTTAGATTTGGAAACACCATATATTTT. Its protein is CASSLVRFGNTIYF. The full variable domain, in which reference TRBV11-2 and TRBJ1-3 provide the parts outside the CDR3, is EAGVAQSPRYKIIEKRQSVAFWCNPISGHATLYWYQQILGQGPKLLIQFQNNGVVDDSQLPKDRFSAERLKGVDSTLKIQPAKLEDSAVYLCASSLVRFGNTIYFGEGSWLTVV.

This sequence joins TRBV19 and TRBJ1-6; D unclear. Germline assignment: CDR1 LNHDA and CDR2 SQIVND (reference sequence). The CDR3 runs to 16 residues. V dropped 6 bases and J dropped 0 bases, with 12 bases sitting between them. The CDR3 DNA reads TGTGCCAGTAGCATGGTGCCGAGCTCCTATAATTCACCCCTCCACTTT. Its translation is CASSMVPSSYNSPLHF.

This clone was recorded only once. V is TRBV5-5 and J is TRBJ1-1, with a weak D call TRBD1 (5 bases). CDR1 and CDR2 from the germline V gene are SGHKS and YYEKEE (reference sequence). The V gene lost 3 bases and the J gene lost 3 bases, with 15 bases spanning the gap. This CDR3 spans 15 amino acids. This CDR3 is CASSSLSGSYTEAFF. The CDR3 region has the DNA TGTGCCAGCAGCTCCCTTTCAGGGTCTTACACTGAAGCTTTCTTT.

This clone was counted only a few times. This chain links TRBV7-8 with TRBJ1-5; D gene ambiguous. Germline V gene data show CDR1 as SGHVS and CDR2 as FQNEAQ. Trimming cost V 5 bases and J 2 bases, with 19 bases left between them. The CDR3 has 17 residues. Here the CDR3 DNA reads TGTGCCAGCAGCGCTTTCCCCTTTTTGAAGGGCAATCAGCCCCAGCATTTT. This translates into CASSAFPFLKGNQPQHF.

V usage is TRBV6-5 and J usage is TRBJ1-4; the match to TRBD1 covers 9 bases. The CDR3 runs 13 residues. The J segment lost 11 bases and the V segment lost 5 bases, leaving 6 bases of the junction unmatched. Germline V gene data show CDR1 as MNHEY and CDR2 as SVGAGI. The DNA of the CDR3 is TGTGCCAGCAGTCCCCCGGGACAGGGTAAACTGTTTTTT. Amino acids: CASSPPGQGKLFF.

The chain links TRBV19 to TRBJ2-6; D is undetermined. The germline V gene encodes CDR1 LNHDA and CDR2 SQIVND (reference sequence). V was pared by 7 bases and J by 1 base, with 5 bases between. The CDR3 covers 13 residues. The CDR3 loop reads CASTTSGANVLTF. The CDR3, as DNA: TGTGCCAGTACCACTTCTGGGGCCAACGTCCTGACTTTC. The full variable domain, its missing parts supplied by reference TRBV19 and TRBJ2-6, is DGGITQSPKYLFRKEGQNVTLSCEQNLNHDAMYWYRQDPGQGLRLIYYSQIVNDFQKGDIAEGYSVSREKKESFPLTVTSAQKNPTAFYLCASTTSGANVLTFGAGSRLTVL.